The 21 T cell receptor beta chains below were found in one sample sequenced in a study of T cell responses to AZD1222 COVID-19 vaccine. TCRdb's copy holds only in-frame clones and misses some; the assay was immunoSEQ multiplex PCR. This table holds more than 110,000 clones, about 90% found once. The sequencing used peripheral blood, collected on day 0 of AZD1222 vaccination. The receptor source for this set is an adult in good health.

The rearrangement links TRBV19 to TRBJ1-4, with D uncertain. There are 16 residues in the CDR3. Germline V gene data show CDR1 as LNHDA and CDR2 as SQIVND (reference sequence). Trimming cost V 7 bases and J 4 bases, with 19 bases left between them. The CDR3 nucleotides are TGTGCCAGTACGCATACTGGTGGCAGACTTAATGAAAAACTGTTTTTT. This encodes CASTHTGGRLNEKLFF.

Only one count was recorded for this clone. The V gene is TRBV6-6, the J gene TRBJ1-1; no clear D. The germline CDR1 and CDR2 sequences are MNHNY and SVGAGI (reference sequence). Trimming removed 0 bases from V and 1 base from J, with 9 bases in between. The length of the CDR3 is 15 residues. DNA for the CDR3: TGTGCCAGCAGTTACTCGAGACGGCGGAACACTGAAGCTTTCTTT. Encoded protein: CASSYSRRRNTEAFF.

A single count supports this clone. The chain recombines TRBV27 with TRBJ1-5; unclear D gene. Trimming removed 3 bases from V and 9 bases from J, with 9 bases in between. This CDR3 is 12 amino acids long. Germline V lookup: CDR1 MNHEY, CDR2 SMNVEV (reference sequence). Here the CDR3 reads CASSFRVGPQHF. The CDR3 nucleotides are TGTGCCAGCAGTTTTAGAGTGGGGCCCCAGCATTTT.

V is TRBV6-5 and J is TRBJ2-7, with 7 bases matching TRBD1. Germline CDR1 and CDR2: MNHEY and SVGAGI. V was pared by 5 bases and J by 4 bases, with 2 bases of the junction left unmatched. The CDR3 is 12 residues long. CDR3 protein: CASSRDRYEQYF. The DNA for the CDR3 is TGTGCCAGCAGTCGGGACAGATACGAGCAGTACTTC.

This sequence joins TRBV2 and TRBJ2-1; D could derive from TRBD1 or TRBD2 (5 bases each). V was pared by 6 bases and J by 7 bases, with 13 bases between. The germline gives CDR1 SNHLY, CDR2 FYNNEI. This CDR3 is 13 amino acids long. The CDR3 DNA reads TGTGCCAGCAGGGGGGACGGGTTGAATGAGCAGTTCTTC. This encodes CASRGDGLNEQFF.

The chain employs TRBV7-8 and TRBJ2-7; D perhaps matches TRBD2 (5 bases). CDR3 length: 14 amino acids. Looked up from germline, CDR1 is SGHVS and CDR2 is FQNEAQ. V lost 5 bases, J lost 2 bases, and 13 bases lay in between. The CDR3 loop reads CASSRGQAAYEQYF. The CDR3 bases are TGTGCCAGCAGCCGAGGGCAGGCTGCCTACGAGCAGTACTTC.

CDR3 bases: TGTGCCAGCAGCGTCCGCCTCGACGGTGAAGCTTTCTTT. It specifies CASSVRLDGEAFF. V is TRBV9 and J is TRBJ1-1; D not resolved. CDR1 SGDLS and CDR2 YYNGEE come from the germline V gene. This CDR3 spans 13 amino acids. The V and J ends lost 2 bases and 7 bases respectively, with 12 bases between them.

The genes are TRBV5-5 and TRBJ1-4, with a weak D call TRBD1 (6 bases). In germline, CDR1 is SGHKS, CDR2 YYEKEE (reference sequence). V lost 4 bases and J 5 bases, leaving 15 bases between the germline ends. The CDR3 is 15 residues long. The CDR3 loop reads CASSTGTSTNEKLFF. CDR3 coding DNA: TGTGCCAGCAGCACGGGGACATCGACCAATGAAAAACTGTTTTTT.

The V gene is TRBV6-5, the J gene TRBJ2-7; D gene uncertain. Germline V lookup: CDR1 MNHEY, CDR2 SVGAGI. The CDR3 is 12 amino acids. The V and J ends lost 0 bases and 8 bases respectively, with 8 bases between them. This CDR3 reads CASSYSNSQQYF. The CDR3 coding sequence is TGTGCCAGCAGTTACTCGAATTCCCAGCAGTACTTC.

V gene TRBV20-1 combines with J gene TRBJ1-1; 7 bases match TRBD1. Germline loops: CDR1 DFQATT, CDR2 SNEGSKA (reference sequence). J lost 8 bases, V lost 4 bases, and 4 bases had no gene match. The CDR3 is made up of 11 amino acids. The CDR3 spells CSATMGQEAFF. CDR3 DNA: TGCAGTGCTACGATGGGACAGGAAGCTTTCTTT.

The V and J genes are TRBV7-9 and TRBJ2-3; 7 positions match TRBD2. V shed 3 bases, J shed 2 bases, and the junction held 5 bases outside the gene matches. Germline assignment: CDR1 SEHNR and CDR2 FQNEAQ (reference sequence). The CDR3 spans 15 residues. The CDR3 nucleotides read TGTGCCAGCAGCTTCGAAGCGGGATTCACAGATACGCAGTATTTT. It translates to CASSFEAGFTDTQYF.

The chain joins TRBV29-1 to TRBJ2-1; the match to TRBD2 covers 8 bases. The germline gives CDR1 SQVTM, CDR2 ANQGSEA. CDR3 size: 17 residues. V lost 6 bases, J lost 0 bases, and 13 bases stayed unmatched. The CDR3 protein is CSVAGLAGQSSYNEQFF. CDR3 bases: TGCAGCGTCGCCGGGCTAGCGGGTCAGAGCTCCTACAATGAGCAGTTCTTC.

This clone appeared once. The genes are TRBV9 and TRBJ1-1; D is undetermined. The CDR3 runs to 16 residues. CDR1 and CDR2 (germline): SGDLS, YYNGEE. V lost 0 bases and J lost 1, with 13 bases in between. CDR3 sequence reads: CASSVAEARRNTEAFF. The DNA for the CDR3 is TGTGCCAGCAGCGTAGCTGAAGCCCGTCGGAACACTGAAGCTTTCTTT.

The chain links TRBV19 to TRBJ1-2, with TRBD1 matching over 8 bases. This CDR3 region has 17 residues. Germline loops: CDR1 LNHDA, CDR2 SQIVND (reference sequence). The junction had 12 bases not matched to a gene; V was cut back by 1 base and J by 5 bases. This CDR3 is CASSIVGDSGGNYGYTF. The CDR3 DNA follows: TGTGCCAGTAGTATAGTGGGAGACTCAGGGGGCAATTATGGCTACACCTTC.

The V call is TRBV5-6, the J call TRBJ1-3, with D possibly TRBD1 on 6 matching bases. This CDR3 contains 16 residues. V lost 0 bases, J lost 0 bases, and 10 bases lay in between. CDR1 and CDR2 from the germline V gene are SGHDT and YYEEEE. CDR3 in DNA: TGTGCCAGCAGCTTGGATGGGGGCGGCTCTGGAAACACCATATATTTT. It is translated as CASSLDGGGSGNTIYF.

V gene TRBV27 combines with J gene TRBJ1-3, with D unresolved. Trimming took 3 bases from V and 3 from J, leaving 6 bases between them. Germline CDR1 is MNHEY and CDR2 is SMNVEV (reference sequence). This CDR3 has 13 amino acids. The CDR3 protein is CASSFVLGNTIYF. The CDR3 DNA reads TGTGCCAGCAGTTTTGTCCTTGGAAACACCATATATTTT.

V is TRBV7-3 and J is TRBJ2-5; the D gene could be TRBD1 or TRBD2 (6 bases each). The V and J ends lost 1 base and 7 bases respectively, with 7 bases between them. CDR1 SGHTA and CDR2 FQGTGA come from the germline V gene. The CDR3 has 12 amino acids. In DNA form, the CDR3 reads TGTGCCAGCAGCTTAAAGGGGGGGACCCAGTACTTC. Its protein is CASSLKGGTQYF.

CDR3 nucleotide sequence: TGTGCCAGCGGAGGACTAGCGGGAAAGTCCTACGAGCAGTACTTC. Translated, it gives CASGGLAGKSYEQYF. This sequence joins TRBV6-5 and TRBJ2-7; 12 nucleotides align to TRBD2. The CDR3 sequence is 15 residues long. Looked up from germline, CDR1 is MNHEY and CDR2 is SVGAGI. After removal of 8 bases from V and 1 base from J, the junction contained 6 bases not matched to a gene.

Only one count was recorded for this clone. The chain carries TRBV11-3 and TRBJ2-5; 8 nucleotides align to TRBD2. CDR3 length: 16 amino acids. The germline V gene has CDR1 SGHNT and CDR2 YENEEA. The J segment lost 1 base and the V segment lost 2 bases, leaving 6 bases of the junction unmatched. CDR3 amino acids: CASSLPASGSQETQYF. The CDR3 bases are TGTGCCAGCAGCTTACCGGCTAGCGGGTCCCAAGAGACCCAGTACTTC.

About this clone itself: One end of the junction does not line up with germline, which may come from a read error. The rearrangement joins TRBV4-1 to TRBJ1-2; 9 bases are shared with TRBD1. This CDR3 has 17 residues. The germline gives CDR1 MGHRA, CDR2 YSYEKL. CDR3 DNA sequence: TGCGCCAGCAGCCAACCCTACCGGGACAGGGTTAACAGTATGCCACTCTTC. Its protein is CASSQPYRDRVNSMPLF.

Concerning this clone itself: The identical CDR3 is also encoded by other nucleotide sequences in the sample. The chain is built from TRBV27 and TRBJ2-7, with D uncertain. The length of the CDR3 is 14 residues. CDR1 is MNHEY, CDR2 SMNVEV, per germline (reference sequence). With 2 bases removed from V and 0 bases from J, the gap between germline ends came to 8 bases. CDR3 in DNA: TGTGCCAGCAGTTTAAGTGCCGGCTCCTACGAGCAGTACTTC. Translation gives CASSLSAGSYEQYF.